The rows below give T cell receptor beta chains drawn from one sample of a study of PD-L1 blockade in urothelial cancer. TCRdb's table, derived via immunoSEQ multiplex PCR, lists solely in-frame clones and lacks some. The table lists tens of thousands of clones, roughly four fifths of them singletons. The input for sequencing was PBMCs, taken around atezolizumab (anti-PD-L1) treatment. These TCRs come from a man between 65 and 79 years old with urothelial cancer. CDR3s include the opening cysteine and the closing phenylalanine or tryptophan. A D gene is named only where the DNA matches it firmly. Where a row states a size, it is once, few, many or the class of an expanded clone; other rows omit it.

CDR3aa,CDR3nt,v_gene,d_gene,j_gene,len,abundance
CASSVGDRASGNTIYF,TGTGCCAGCAGCGTAGGGGACAGGGCCTCTGGAAACACCATATATTTT,TRBV9,TRBD1,TRBJ1-3,16,.
CASSYSQGAQTEQYF,TGTGCCAGCAGTTACTCACAGGGGGCGCAAACCGAGCAGTACTTC,TRBV6-5,TRBD1,TRBJ2-7,15,.
CASKYRGGEKLFF,TGTGCCAGCAAATACAGGGGAGGTGAAAAACTGTTTTTT,TRBV27,TRBD1,TRBJ1-4,13,once
CASSVQGQGARGTDTQYF,TGTGCCAGCAGTGTCCAGGGACAGGGGGCGCGGGGCACAGATACGCAGTATTTT,TRBV6-1,TRBD1,TRBJ2-3,18,.
CASSLGQNTDTQYF,TGTGCGAGCAGCTTGGGACAGAACACAGATACGCAGTATTTT,TRBV25-1,TRBD1,TRBJ2-3,14,.
CASSSRLAGGSEQFF,TGTGCCAGCAGCTCCCGACTAGCGGGAGGTAGTGAGCAGTTCTTC,TRBV7-9,TRBD2,TRBJ2-1,15,.
CASSINGNTIYF,TGTGCCAGTAGTATAAACGGGAACACCATATATTTT,TRBV19,.,TRBJ1-3,12,once
CASSGGGVETQYF,TGTGCCAGCAGTGGGGGGGGCGTGGAGACCCAGTACTTC,TRBV6-1,.,TRBJ2-5,13,.
CASRSDRVGEQYF,TGTGCCAGCAGGTCGGACAGGGTGGGGGAGCAGTACTTC,TRBV2,TRBD1,TRBJ2-7,13,.
CASSLTGSIGSPLHF,TGTGCCAGCAGCTTAACCGGGTCCATAGGTTCACCCCTCCACTTT,TRBV7-2,.,TRBJ1-6,15,.
CASSLAPARNTGELFF,TGCGCCAGCAGCTTGGCTCCAGCGAGGAACACCGGGGAGCTGTTTTTT,TRBV5-1,.,TRBJ2-2,16,.